This T cell receptor (beta chain) was sequenced in a study of regulatory T cells in long-lasting Graves disease. The V segment lost 3 bases and the J segment 6 bases; nucleotides outside the gene matches: 9. Germline V lookup: CDR1 SGHNT, CDR2 YYREEE (reference sequence). The CDR3 length is 15 residues. Indicated time point: newly diagnosed GD, antithyroid drugs for less than 3 months. RNA isolated from PBMCs was used to make the TCR library. Broader study findings: Preferential use of TRBV28, TRBJ1-2 and TRBJ2-5 was seen in persistent disease.

This clonotype was counted ten times or more. Its antigen is undetermined. Arm-PCR of CDR3 regions and iRepertoire HTBI primers were the basis on which TCR beta libraries were built. TCRdb called the multiplex PCR reads again in MiXCR, with one record for every CDR3 protein. Of roughly 410,000 distinct CDR3 sequences listed, 15% are singletons. These records were also assigned to another study, of T cells in Graves' hyperthyroidism and ophthalmopathy.

Sequenced material: peripheral blood mononuclear cells (PBMCs), taken at new diagnosis, from a patient treated with antithyroid drugs. This rearrangement joins TRBV5-4 to TRBJ2-3; 8 bases fit TRBD2. The receptor comes from a woman between 35 and 50 years old with Graves disease. CDR3 region: CASSSEVAGTDTQYF. CDR3 coding DNA: TGTGCCAGCAGCTCGGAGGTAGCGGGAACGGATACGCAGTATTTT. Looking up the rest from reference TRBV5-4 and TRBJ2-3 gives the full variable domain: ETGVTQSPTHLIKTRGQQVTLRCSSQSGHNTVSWYQQALGQGPQFIFQYYREEENGRGNFPPRFSGLQFPNYSSELNVNALELDDSALYLCASSSEVAGTDTQYFGPGTRLTVL.